A single sample gave rise to the 27 T cell receptor beta chains below, sequenced in a study of blood T cell repertoires in COVID-19. Using immunoSEQ multiplex PCR, the repertoire was profiled, and TCRdb retains in-frame clones only, with some absent. Of around 470,000 clones detected, 75% to 90% appear once; the ten largest clones hold roughly 1%. The material sequenced was peripheral blood. These receptors came from a man between 18 and 29 years old with COVID-19, enrolled during active disease.

The chain couples TRBV3-1 (or the pseudogene TRBV3-2) to TRBJ2-1; possible D gene TRBD1, 6 bases. With 1 base removed from V and 5 bases from J, the gap between germline ends came to 9 bases. CDR1 is LGHDT and CDR2 is YNNKEL in the germline V gene (reference sequence). The CDR3 consists of 14 residues. CDR3 sequence (DNA): TGTGCCAGCAGCCAAGCAGGGGAGAACAATGAGCAGTTCTTC. Its translation: CASSQAGENNEQFF.

The chain joins TRBV5-1 to TRBJ2-1; 9 bases agree with TRBD2. The V gene's germline CDR1 is SGHRS and CDR2 YFSETQ. The length of the CDR3 is 15 residues. V lost 0 bases to trimming and J lost 5 bases; unmatched junction nucleotides: 3. The CDR3 sequence: CASSLGLADDNEQFF. The CDR3 DNA reads as TGCGCCAGCAGCTTGGGACTAGCGGACGACAATGAGCAGTTCTTC. The full variable domain, rest sourced from reference TRBV5-1 and TRBJ2-1, is KAGVTQTPRYLIKTRGQQVTLSCSPISGHRSVSWYQQTPGQGLQFLFEYFSETQRNKGNFPGRFSGRQFSNSRSEMNVSTLELGDSALYLCASSLGLADDNEQFFGPGTRLTVL.

The chain recombines TRBV28 with TRBJ1-4, with D possibly being TRBD1 (6 bases). Germline CDR1 reads MDHEN; CDR2 reads SYDVKM. The V end was cut by 3 bases, the J end by 3 bases, with 8 bases between. CDR3 length: 14 amino acids. CDR3 sequence reads: CASSFGQPNEKLFF. The CDR3 coding sequence is TGTGCCAGCAGTTTTGGACAGCCTAATGAAAAACTGTTTTTT.

The chain uses TRBV7-9 and TRBJ1-2; 7 nucleotides match TRBD1. The CDR3 has 15 residues. Trimming removed 5 bases from V and 7 bases from J; junction bases left unmatched: 13. CDR1 and CDR2 (germline): SEHNR, FQNEAQ (reference sequence). CDR3 loop: CASSHISQTGSGYTF. The CDR3 DNA is TGTGCCAGCAGCCACATCTCCCAGACAGGGAGTGGCTACACCTTC.

The V and J genes are TRBV6-4 and TRBJ2-1; D unresolved. The germline V and J ends were trimmed by 0 bases and 9 bases, with 6 bases remaining between them. The V gene's germline CDR1 is MRHNA and CDR2 SNTAGT. The CDR3 extends over 12 amino acids. CDR3 residues: CASSDSGLEQFF. In nucleotides, the CDR3 is TGTGCCAGCAGTGACTCGGGCCTTGAGCAGTTCTTC.

The rearrangement uses TRBV20-1 and TRBJ2-7, with D unclear. V was trimmed by 3 bases and J by 0 bases, leaving 12 bases between them. CDR1 and CDR2 from the germline V gene are DFQATT and SNEGSKA (reference sequence). CDR3 size: 14 residues. DNA of the CDR3: TGCAGTGCTAGTTCCCCGACTGGCTCCTACGAGCAGTACTTC. Its protein is CSASSPTGSYEQYF.

This chain joins TRBV7-9 and TRBJ1-4; 7 bases align to TRBD1. Germline loops: CDR1 SEHNR, CDR2 FQNEAQ (reference sequence). This CDR3 spans 14 amino acids. Losses at the gene ends were 5 bases for V and 4 bases for J; bases not matched to a gene: 4. In DNA, the CDR3 is TGTGCCAGCAGCCTGGGACAGCGTAATGAAAAACTGTTTTTT. This sequence encodes CASSLGQRNEKLFF.

The V call is TRBV12-3 or TRBV12-4, the J call TRBJ1-1; no clear D. V was shortened by 6 bases and J by 5 bases, with 13 bases between the two germline ends. The CDR3 has 13 amino acids. This CDR3 is CASSYIWWTEAFF. CDR3 DNA: TGTGCCAGCAGCTATATCTGGTGGACTGAAGCTTTCTTT.

The CDR3 loop reads CASTPPSRDGYTF. CDR3 DNA: TGTGCCAGCACCCCACCTTCCAGGGATGGCTACACCTTC. J is TRBJ1-2 and V is TRBV11-2, with D perhaps matching TRBD1 (5 bases). CDR1 and CDR2 (germline): SGHAT, FQNNGV. The CDR3 sequence is 13 residues long. Trimming cost V 7 bases and J 6 bases, with 15 bases left between them. Based on the CDR3 plus reference TRBV11-2 and TRBJ1-2, the full variable domain is EAGVAQSPRYKIIEKRQSVAFWCNPISGHATLYWYQQILGQGPKLLIQFQNNGVVDDSQLPKDRFSAERLKGVDSTLKIQPAKLEDSAVYLCASTPPSRDGYTFGSGTRLTVV.

The chain employs TRBV11-2 and TRBJ2-2; the D gene is possibly TRBD2 (7 bases). The CDR3 covers 16 residues. Germline CDR1 and CDR2: SGHAT and FQNNGV. Trimming left V 4 bases short and J 4 bases short, with 16 bases between. The CDR3 loop is CASSSLTGGLTGELFF. Written as DNA, the CDR3 is TGTGCCAGCAGCTCTCTAACGGGGGGCCTCACCGGGGAGCTGTTTTTT.

This clone was observed once. The chain carries TRBV7-8 and TRBJ2-7, with 7 positions matching TRBD2. There are 16 residues in the CDR3. Germline V gene sequence: CDR1 SGHVS, CDR2 FQNEAQ. The junction had 8 bases not matched to a gene; V was cut back by 3 bases and J by 0 bases. CDR3 DNA: TGTGCCAGCAGCTTGTCGGGAGGACCGAGCTCCTACGAGCAGTACTTC. As protein: CASSLSGGPSSYEQYF.

V gene TRBV5-1 combines with J gene TRBJ2-3; 11 bases are shared with TRBD2. Germline CDR1 reads SGHRS; CDR2 reads YFSETQ. V trimming: 5 bases; J trimming: 6 bases; junction bases outside the gene matches: 8. This CDR3 spans 15 amino acids. The CDR3 region is CASSLTSGDWDTQYF. CDR3 coding DNA: TGCGCCAGCAGTCTGACTAGCGGGGATTGGGATACGCAGTATTTT.

V and J are TRBV18 and TRBJ1-2; 9 bases are a match to TRBD1. The length of the CDR3 is 13 residues. Germline CDR1 and CDR2: KGHSH and LQKENI. Germline trimming cut 6 bases from V and 5 bases from J; bases unmatched to any gene: 4. The CDR3 region is CASSRTGEYGYTF. The CDR3 nucleotides are TGTGCCAGCTCGAGGACAGGGGAGTATGGCTACACCTTC.

The rearrangement uses TRBV7-9 and TRBJ2-1, with TRBD2 matching 7 bases. This CDR3 has 16 residues. Trimming removed 5 bases from V and 6 bases from J; junction bases left unmatched: 13. Germline CDR1 is SEHNR and CDR2 is FQNEAQ (reference sequence). The CDR3 here is CASSAGRTSLGNEQFF. The CDR3 nucleotides read TGTGCCAGCAGCGCGGGTAGGACTAGTTTGGGCAATGAGCAGTTCTTC.

The chain carries TRBV15 and TRBJ2-1, with 15 bases identical to TRBD2. Germline CDR1 reads LNHNV; CDR2 reads YYDKDF (reference sequence). CDR3 size: 19 residues. The ends lost 1 base at V and 4 bases at J; junction bases unmatched: 8. The CDR3 sequence is CATSRGGLAGGPDYNEQFF. The DNA of the CDR3 is TGTGCCACCAGCAGAGGGGGACTAGCGGGGGGCCCCGATTACAATGAGCAGTTCTTC.

The chain uses TRBV6-8 and TRBJ1-2; D not certain. CDR1 is MNHGY, CDR2 SAAAGT, per germline. The CDR3 length is 15 residues. With 0 bases removed from V and 5 bases from J, the gap between germline ends came to 13 bases. The CDR3 protein is CASSYSKGWRYGYTF. The CDR3 DNA sequence: TGTGCCAGCAGTTACTCGAAGGGCTGGAGGTATGGCTACACCTTC.

This clone showed up just once. The rearrangement uses TRBV11-3 and TRBJ2-7; possible D gene TRBD2, 5 bases. Germline lookup yields CDR1 SGHNT and CDR2 YENEEA. There are 16 residues in the CDR3. The ends were cut back, 5 bases at V and 0 bases at J, with 17 bases in the middle. The CDR3 coding sequence is TGTGCCAGCAGCCCATTCACACCCGGGGACTCCTACGAGCAGTACTTC. Its protein product is CASSPFTPGDSYEQYF.

The V and J genes are TRBV4-1 and TRBJ2-1; 7 nucleotides agree with TRBD2. The CDR3 has 15 amino acids. Germline values: CDR1 MGHRA, CDR2 YSYEKL. V trimming: 4 bases; J trimming: 7 bases; junction bases outside the gene matches: 10. The CDR3 region is CASSLRAGLVNEQFF. CDR3 nucleotides: TGCGCCAGCAGCCTACGAGCGGGATTAGTAAATGAGCAGTTCTTC.

This clone appeared once. V is TRBV5-6 and J is TRBJ1-1; 7 bases are shared with TRBD1. V shed 2 bases, J shed 3 bases, and the junction held 4 bases outside the gene matches. The germline gives CDR1 SGHDT, CDR2 YYEEEE. This CDR3 spans 14 amino acids. The CDR3 here is CASSFRDSHTEAFF. In DNA form, the CDR3 reads TGTGCCAGCAGCTTCCGGGACAGCCACACTGAAGCTTTCTTT.

The chain carries TRBV5-4 and TRBJ2-7; 11 positions agree with TRBD1. The CDR3 sequence is 14 residues long. The germline CDR1 and CDR2 sequences are SGHNT and YYREEE (reference sequence). Germline trimming cut 4 bases from V and 6 bases from J; bases unmatched to any gene: 6. The CDR3, as DNA: TGTGCCAGCAGCCCTGGTGGGACAGGGGGCGAGCAGTACTTC. It codes for CASSPGGTGGEQYF.

The chain carries TRBV27 and TRBJ1-2; no clear D gene. Germline V lookup: CDR1 MNHEY, CDR2 SMNVEV (reference sequence). The CDR3 is made up of 13 amino acids. V dropped 2 bases and J dropped 4 bases, with 8 bases sitting between them. The chain's CDR3 is CASSLGRFYGYTF. The CDR3 region has the DNA TGTGCCAGCAGTTTAGGGAGATTCTATGGCTACACCTTC.

The chain combines TRBV2 with TRBJ2-7; 8 nucleotides line up with TRBD1. Looked up from germline, CDR1 is SNHLY and CDR2 is FYNNEI. The V and J ends lost 11 bases and 1 base, in that order; junction bases with no gene match: 1. This CDR3 region has 11 residues. The CDR3 here is CAGQGSYEQYF. CDR3 nucleotides: TGTGCCGGACAGGGTTCCTACGAGCAGTACTTC.

V is TRBV7-9 and J is TRBJ2-5; D is perhaps TRBD2 (6 bases). CDR1 SEHNR and CDR2 FQNEAQ come from the germline V gene (reference sequence). The CDR3 loop spans 16 amino acids. V dropped 1 base and J dropped 5 bases, with 17 bases sitting between them. The CDR3 region is CASSLDRRGAFETQYF. The CDR3 DNA follows: TGTGCCAGCAGCTTAGACAGGAGGGGTGCATTTGAGACCCAGTACTTC.

This clone showed up just once. The chain carries TRBV12-3 or TRBV12-4 and TRBJ2-2; TRBD1 matches 9 bases. Trimming at V came to 9 bases and at J to 5 bases, leaving 4 bases not matched to a gene. This CDR3 spans 13 amino acids. CDR3 sequence: CASRDRVTGELFF. CDR3 coding DNA: TGTGCCAGTCGGGACAGGGTTACCGGGGAGCTGTTTTTT.

The rearrangement uses TRBV5-1 and TRBJ1-2; the match to TRBD1 covers 9 bases. CDR3 size: 14 residues. The V and J ends lost 2 bases and 4 bases, in that order; junction bases with no gene match: 3. Germline lookup yields CDR1 SGHRS and CDR2 YFSETQ. The CDR3 DNA is TGCGCCAGCAGCTTTACAGGGGGCTTCTATGGCTACACCTTC. As protein: CASSFTGGFYGYTF.

The chain couples TRBV7-8 to TRBJ1-1; TRBD1 is a possible D gene (5 bases). The germline CDR1 and CDR2 sequences are SGHVS and FQNEAQ. The CDR3 totals 13 residues. Deletions cut 4 bases from V and 3 bases from J, with 9 bases between. In DNA form, the CDR3 reads TGTGCCAGCAGCTCGACAGAGTACACTGAAGCTTTCTTT. Translated, it gives CASSSTEYTEAFF.

The gene calls are TRBV14 and TRBJ1-1, with 9 bases fitting TRBD1. CDR1 is SGHDN and CDR2 is FVKESK in the germline V gene. The CDR3 has 15 amino acids. Trimming cost V 4 bases and J 5 bases; bases outside gene matches: 8. The CDR3 spells CASSRYRGRGTEAFF. As DNA, the CDR3 is TGTGCCAGCAGCCGATACAGGGGGCGAGGTACTGAAGCTTTCTTT. Variable domain in full (rest from reference TRBV14 and TRBJ1-1): EAGVTQFPSHSVIEKGQTVTLRCDPISGHDNLYWYRRVMGKEIKFLLHFVKESKQDESGMPNNRFLAERTGGTYSTLKVQPAELEDSGVYFCASSRYRGRGTEAFFGQGTRLTVV.